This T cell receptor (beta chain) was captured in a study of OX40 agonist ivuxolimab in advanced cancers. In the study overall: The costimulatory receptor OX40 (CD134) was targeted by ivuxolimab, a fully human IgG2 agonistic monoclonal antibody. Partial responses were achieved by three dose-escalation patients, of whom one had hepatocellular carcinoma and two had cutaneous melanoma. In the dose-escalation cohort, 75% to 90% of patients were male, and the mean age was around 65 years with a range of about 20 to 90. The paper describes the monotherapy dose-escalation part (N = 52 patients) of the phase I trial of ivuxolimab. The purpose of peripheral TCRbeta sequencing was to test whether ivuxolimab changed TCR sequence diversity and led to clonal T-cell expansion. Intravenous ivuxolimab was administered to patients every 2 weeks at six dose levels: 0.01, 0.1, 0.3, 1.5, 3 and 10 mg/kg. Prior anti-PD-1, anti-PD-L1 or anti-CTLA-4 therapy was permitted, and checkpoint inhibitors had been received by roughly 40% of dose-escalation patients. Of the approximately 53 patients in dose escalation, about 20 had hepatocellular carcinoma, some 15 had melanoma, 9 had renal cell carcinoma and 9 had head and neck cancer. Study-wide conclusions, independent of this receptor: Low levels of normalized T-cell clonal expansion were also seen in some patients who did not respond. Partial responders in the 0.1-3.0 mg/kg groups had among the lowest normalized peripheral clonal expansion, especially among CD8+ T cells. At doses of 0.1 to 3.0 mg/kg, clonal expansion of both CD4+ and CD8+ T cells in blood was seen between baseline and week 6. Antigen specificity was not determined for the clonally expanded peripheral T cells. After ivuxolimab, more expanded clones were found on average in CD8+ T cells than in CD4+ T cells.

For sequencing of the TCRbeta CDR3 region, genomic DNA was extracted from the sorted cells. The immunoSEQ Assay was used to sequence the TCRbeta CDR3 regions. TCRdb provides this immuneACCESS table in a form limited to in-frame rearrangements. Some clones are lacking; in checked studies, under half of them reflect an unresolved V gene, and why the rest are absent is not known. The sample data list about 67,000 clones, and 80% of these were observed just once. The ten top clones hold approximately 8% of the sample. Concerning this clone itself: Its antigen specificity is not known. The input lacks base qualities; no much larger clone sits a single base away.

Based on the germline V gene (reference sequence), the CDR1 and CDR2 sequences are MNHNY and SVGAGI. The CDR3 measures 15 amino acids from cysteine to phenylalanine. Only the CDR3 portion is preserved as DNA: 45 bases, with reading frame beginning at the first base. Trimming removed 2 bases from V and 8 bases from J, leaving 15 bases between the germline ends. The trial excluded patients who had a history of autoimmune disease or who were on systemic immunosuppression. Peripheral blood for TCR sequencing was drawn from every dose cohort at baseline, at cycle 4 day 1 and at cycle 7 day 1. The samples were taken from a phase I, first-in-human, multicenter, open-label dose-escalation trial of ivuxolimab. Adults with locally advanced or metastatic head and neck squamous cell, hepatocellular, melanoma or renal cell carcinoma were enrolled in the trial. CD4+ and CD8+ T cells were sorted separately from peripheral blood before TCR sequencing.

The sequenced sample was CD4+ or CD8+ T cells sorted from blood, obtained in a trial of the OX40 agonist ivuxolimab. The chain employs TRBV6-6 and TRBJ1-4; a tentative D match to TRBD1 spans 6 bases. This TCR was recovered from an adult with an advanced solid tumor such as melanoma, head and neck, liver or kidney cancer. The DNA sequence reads TGTGCCAGCAGTTACCCTCAGGGGATGGACGAAAAACTGTTTTTT. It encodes CASSYPQGMDEKLFF.